The 10 T cell receptor beta chains presented below share a single source sample, sequenced in a study of esophageal squamous cell carcinoma under preoperative chemotherapy. As for time point: before preoperative PTX-NDP chemotherapy. TCRdb analysed the PCR reads with MiXCR anew, one entry per CDR3 protein. The profile shows about 16,000 distinct CDR3 sequences, approximately 48% of them singletons. Sampling was carried out from a patient given preoperative chemotherapy. The receptors stem from a human donor with esophageal squamous cell carcinoma. The donor label of this sample is uncertain.

To note about this clonotype: This CDR3 fails to terminate in the conserved phenylalanine or tryptophan, so it likely reflects a read error. The DNA is left out, because the CDR3 cannot be placed on it with certainty; the CDR3 is given as TCRdb lists it. This chain links TRBV6-5 with TRBJ2-1; the table's D call TRBD1 went unverified against the DNA. The CDR3 spans 17 amino acids, including both terminal residues. CDR1 is MNHEY, CDR2 SVGAGI, per germline. The CDR3 is CASSYSRGGAGPASRLL.

This chain uses TRBV6-5 with TRBJ2-5; 7 bases map to TRBD2. The DNA end lines up better with TRBJ2-7; the J call may be wrong. The germline CDR1 and CDR2 sequences are MNHEY and SVGAGI. The CDR3 covers 15 residues. The CDR3 here is CASSSSRGRTYEQYF. Here the CDR3 DNA reads TGTGCCAGCAGTTCGTCCCGCGGGAGAACTTACGAGCAGTACTTC.

This clonotype showed up many times. The V and J genes are TRBV6-2 or TRBV6-3 and TRBJ2-1, with D possibly being TRBD2 (5 bases). The germline V gene has CDR1 MNHEY and CDR2 SVGEGT. This CDR3 region has 11 residues. V was clipped by 6 bases and J by 10 bases, with 10 bases between them. The CDR3 region has the DNA TGTGCCAGCAGCCTCCGAGGGGAGCAGTTCTTC. It yields the protein CASSLRGEQFF.

This chain's CDR3 is CASRPRLSDEQFF. DNA of the CDR3: TGTGCCAGCAGGCCTCGACTAAGCGATGAGCAGTTCTTC. V usage is TRBV28 and J usage is TRBJ2-1; tentative D call: TRBD2 (5 bases). Per the germline V gene, CDR1 is MDHEN and CDR2 is SYDVKM. The V and J ends lost 6 bases and 8 bases respectively, with 14 bases between them. The length of the CDR3 is 13 residues.

This rearrangement joins TRBV6-1 to TRBJ2-1; D ambiguous. The length of the CDR3 is 11 residues. V shed 3 bases and J shed 6 bases, with 3 bases lying between them. Germline V gene sequence: CDR1 MNHNS, CDR2 SASEGT. The chain's CDR3 is CASSDINEQFF. CDR3 nucleotide sequence: TGTGCCAGCAGTGACATCAATGAGCAGTTCTTC.

This clonotype is medium-sized. This chain links TRBV7-3 with TRBJ2-3; the D is unclear. Trimming removed 6 bases from V and 1 base from J, with 11 bases in between. Germline V gene data show CDR1 as SGHTA and CDR2 as FQGTGA. The CDR3 covers 14 residues. The CDR3 is CASRATSRTDTQYF. CDR3 sequence (DNA): TGTGCCAGCAGAGCTACCTCCCGCACAGATACGCAGTATTTT.

This clonotype was detected only a few times. The genes are TRBV7-9 and TRBJ2-6, with no clear D. Between the trimmed V and J ends, which lost 0 bases and 0 bases, there was a span of 0 bases. This CDR3 contains 14 residues. Germline-derived CDR1 and CDR2 are SEHNR and FQNEAQ (reference sequence). The CDR3 DNA sequence: TGTGCCAGCAGCTTAGCCTCTGGGGCCAACGTCCTGACTTTC. Protein product: CASSLASGANVLTF.

The chain uses TRBV19 and TRBJ2-6; D might be TRBD2 (5 bases). Between the trimmed V and J ends, which lost 5 bases and 0 bases, there was a span of 11 bases. CDR3 length: 16 amino acids. Germline values: CDR1 LNHDA, CDR2 SQIVND (reference sequence). CDR3 residues: CASSGSTGSGANVLTF. CDR3 in DNA: TGTGCCAGTAGTGGGAGCACCGGCTCTGGGGCCAACGTCCTGACTTTC.

A single count supports this clonotype. The chain joins TRBV7-2 to TRBJ2-4; 7 bases match TRBD2. The CDR3 is 16 residues long. Germline CDR1 reads SGHTA; CDR2 reads FQGNSA. After removal of 8 bases from V and 13 bases from J, the junction contained 23 bases not matched to a gene. The CDR3 DNA follows: TGTGCCAGCGCGGTGGGCGGGGGACGTGTCCAAAACACCCAGTACTTC. Amino acids: CASAVGGGRVQNTQYF.

With regard to this clonotype: One junction end disagrees with the germline gene, perhaps due to a read error. The V and J genes are TRBV7-2 and TRBJ2-4; the D gene is possibly TRBD2 (6 bases). From germline, CDR1 is SGHTA and CDR2 FQGNSA. The CDR3 consists of 16 residues. This CDR3 is CASRATGRGSKNIQYF. The DNA of the CDR3 is TGTGCCAGCCGCGCAACGGGGCGGGGATCCAAAAATATTCAGTACTTC.